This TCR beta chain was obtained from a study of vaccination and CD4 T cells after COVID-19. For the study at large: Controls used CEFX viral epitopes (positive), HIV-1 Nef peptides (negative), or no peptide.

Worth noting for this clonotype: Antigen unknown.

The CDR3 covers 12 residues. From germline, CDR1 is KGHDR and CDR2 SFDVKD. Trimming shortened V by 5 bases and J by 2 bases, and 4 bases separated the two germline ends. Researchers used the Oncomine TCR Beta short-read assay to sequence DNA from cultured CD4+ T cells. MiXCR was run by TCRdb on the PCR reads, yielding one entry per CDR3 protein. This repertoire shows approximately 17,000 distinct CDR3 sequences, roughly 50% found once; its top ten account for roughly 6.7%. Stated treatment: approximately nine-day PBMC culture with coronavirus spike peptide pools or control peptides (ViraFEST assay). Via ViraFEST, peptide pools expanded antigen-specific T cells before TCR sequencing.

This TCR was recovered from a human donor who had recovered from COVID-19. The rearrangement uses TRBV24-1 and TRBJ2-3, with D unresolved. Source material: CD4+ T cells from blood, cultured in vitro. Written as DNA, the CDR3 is TGTGCCACCAGTGTCGACACAGATACGCAGTATTTT. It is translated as CATSVDTDTQYF.